This T cell receptor beta chain was sequenced in a study of blood T cell repertoires in COVID-19. Looking at the study overall: The origin of the acute and convalescent COVID-19 samples was the United States, Italy and Spain. PBMCs, B-cell-depleted T cells, or T cells provided the cDNA or gDNA that made up the material.

Per the original methods: How many nucleated cells were present was estimated from reference gene primer amplification. TCRdb's copy holds only in-frame clones and misses some; the assay was immunoSEQ multiplex PCR. For V, J and clone size, that table is used; D and trimming come from the DNA. The sample gives 65,000 to 95,000 clones, approximately 82% of which show up once; 20% to 25% is in the top ten. The receptor comes from a woman aged 45-59 years with acute or convalescent COVID-19. The sample taken for sequencing was peripheral blood.

CDR3 coding DNA: TGTGCCAGCACTAAGGGAGGATCTGGAAACACCATATATTTT. Its translation is CASTKGGSGNTIYF. The J gene is TRBJ1-3, the V gene TRBV28, with D unresolved. The germline V gene has CDR1 MDHEN and CDR2 SYDVKM. V was cut by 7 bases and J by 1 base, with 11 bases left in between. The CDR3 covers 14 residues.